This TCR beta chain was captured in a study of blood T cell repertoires in COVID-19. This CDR3 has 15 residues. V was clipped by 2 bases and J by 2 bases; unmatched bases: 3. The germline V gene encodes CDR1 SGHNT and CDR2 YYREEE (reference sequence). Generated by immunoSEQ multiplex PCR, the TCRdb table keeps only in-frame clones and is missing some. The sample lists some 150,000 clones; approximately 84% were seen once. The sequenced sample consisted of PBMCs or T cells enriched from blood (not recorded which). This clonotype was sampled from a woman under 30 who had been exposed to COVID-19. This chain joins TRBV5-4 and TRBJ2-5; 10 nucleotides agree with TRBD2. The CDR3 nucleotides read TGTGCCAGCAGCTTAAAACTAGCGGGGCAAGAGACCCAGTACTTC. Its protein product is CASSLKLAGQETQYF.